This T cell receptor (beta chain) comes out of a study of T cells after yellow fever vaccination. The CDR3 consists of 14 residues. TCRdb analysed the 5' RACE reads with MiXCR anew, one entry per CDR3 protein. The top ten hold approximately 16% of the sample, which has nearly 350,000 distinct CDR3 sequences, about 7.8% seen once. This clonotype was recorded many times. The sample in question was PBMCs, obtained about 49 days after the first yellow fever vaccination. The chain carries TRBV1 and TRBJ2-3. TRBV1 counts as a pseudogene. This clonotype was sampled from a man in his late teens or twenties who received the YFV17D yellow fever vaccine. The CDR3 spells CTSSQDPAADTQYF. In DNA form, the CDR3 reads TGCACCAGCAGCCAAGATCCCGCGGCAGATACGCAGTATTTT.